This T cell receptor beta chain was profiled in a study of blood T cell repertoires in COVID-19. Study in general: Acute and convalescent COVID-19 samples came from the United States, Italy and Spain. Sources were T cells, B-cell-depleted T cells, or PBMCs; the material itself was cDNA or gDNA.

V shed 8 bases and J 8 bases; nucleotides not matched to a gene: 10. Germline V lookup: CDR1 WSHSY, CDR2 SAAADI. This CDR3 has 16 amino acids. In the original workflow: Amplification with reference gene primers provided the estimates of nucleated cell counts. Sequencing was performed with immunoSEQ multiplex PCR; in TCRdb, only in-frame clones are kept and a portion is missing. V, J and clone size derive from that table, while D and trimming were established from the DNA sequence. The sample includes over 200,000 clones, approximately 87% of them seen just once. The source of this sequence is a woman between 70 and 85 years old with active or convalescent COVID-19. The gene calls are TRBV10-2 and TRBJ2-2; 14 bases match TRBD2. Sequencing was performed on peripheral blood. The CDR3 DNA reads as TGCGCCAGCGGCCGGACTAGCGGGAGGTTATCGGGGGAGCTGTTTTTT. Its translation: CASGRTSGRLSGELFF.